A single sample is the source of the 10 T cell receptor beta chains below, sequenced in a study of cytotoxic CD8 clonotypes in ibrutinib-treated CLL. Method: immunoSEQ multiplex PCR; TCRdb's copy keeps in-frame clones and lacks some. This sample has over 95,000 clones, with roughly 60% found just once. The specimen comprised PBMCs, sampled after 24 months of ibrutinib treatment. These receptors were obtained from a human donor with chronic lymphocytic leukemia.

This chain links TRBV4-1 with TRBJ2-7; 9 nucleotides align to TRBD1. Per the germline V gene, CDR1 is MGHRA and CDR2 is YSYEKL. This CDR3 is built from 18 residues. Germline trimming cut 1 base from V and 0 bases from J; bases unmatched to any gene: 10. This CDR3 is CASSQAPGQGPSSYEQYF. The CDR3 nucleotides read TGCGCCAGCAGCCAAGCCCCGGGACAGGGTCCGTCCTCCTACGAGCAGTACTTC.

The chain combines TRBV28 with TRBJ2-6, with D perhaps matching TRBD1 (6 bases). Germline V lookup: CDR1 MDHEN, CDR2 SYDVKM. Deletions cut 10 bases from V and 4 bases from J, with 17 bases between. CDR3 length: 15 amino acids. CDR3 amino acids: CATINPGTGANVLTF. The CDR3, as DNA: TGTGCCACCATAAACCCGGGGACAGGGGCCAACGTCCTGACTTTC. The full variable domain, in which reference TRBV28 and TRBJ2-6 provide the parts outside the CDR3, is DVKVTQSSRYLVKRTGEKVFLECVQDMDHENMFWYRQDPGLGLRLIYFSYDVKMKEKGDIPEGYSVSREKKERFSLILESASTNQTSMYLCATINPGTGANVLTFGAGSRLTVL.

The rearrangement joins TRBV18 to TRBJ2-7; TRBD1 aligns across 11 bases. The ends lost 2 bases at V and 7 bases at J; junction bases unmatched: 4. Per the germline V gene, CDR1 is KGHSH and CDR2 is LQKENI. The CDR3 covers 14 residues. The CDR3 DNA sequence: TGTGCCAGCTCACCAGGGACAGGGGGTCGGGAGCAGTACTTC. Protein sequence: CASSPGTGGREQYF.

The chain uses TRBV30 and TRBJ2-6; possibly TRBD1 for D (6 bases). Germline CDR1 is GTSNPN and CDR2 is SVGIG (reference sequence). Trimming took off 7 bases at V and 1 base at J, with 17 bases between the two ends. CDR3 length equals 16 residues. CDR3 nucleotide sequence: TGTGCCTATTTCGGAACAGGGTGGTCTGGGGCCAACGTCCTGACTTTC. As protein: CAYFGTGWSGANVLTF.

The chain links TRBV29-1 to TRBJ2-7; D is possibly TRBD1 (5 bases). Trimming shortened V by 5 bases and J by 6 bases, and 14 bases separated the two germline ends. The CDR3 sequence is 12 residues long. The germline V gene encodes CDR1 SQVTM and CDR2 ANQGSEA. CDR3 coding DNA: TGCAGCGTTTCCGACAGTCTGGGCGAGCAGTACTTC. Protein: CSVSDSLGEQYF.

The rearrangement joins TRBV7-2 to TRBJ2-7; the match to TRBD1 covers 9 bases. The CDR3 loop spans 12 amino acids. V lost 7 bases, J lost 8 bases, and 6 bases stayed unmatched. Per the germline V gene, CDR1 is SGHTA and CDR2 is FQGNSA. CDR3 residues: CASTRGQGKQYF. The CDR3 coding sequence is TGTGCCAGCACCAGGGGACAGGGCAAGCAGTACTTC.

The CDR3 sequence is CASSSVGQGPGELFF. CDR3 nucleotides: TGCGCCAGCAGCTCGGTCGGCCAGGGCCCCGGGGAGCTGTTTTTT. The chain is built from TRBV5-1 and TRBJ2-2; perhaps TRBD1 as D (5 bases). Per germline, CDR1 SGHRS and CDR2 YFSETQ. Trimming removed 3 bases from V and 6 bases from J, with 15 bases in between. The CDR3 covers 15 residues.

The chain carries TRBV28 and TRBJ2-1, with TRBD1 as a possible D gene (6 bases). The V gene lost 5 bases and the J gene lost 13 bases, with 12 bases spanning the gap. There are 11 residues in the CDR3. CDR1 MDHEN and CDR2 SYDVKM come from the germline V gene. The CDR3 protein is CASSQQGRQFF. CDR3 in DNA: TGTGCCAGCAGTCAACAGGGTAGACAGTTCTTC.

The V call is TRBV4-2, the J call TRBJ1-1; D may be TRBD1 (5 bases). CDR3 length equals 14 residues. The V gene's germline CDR1 is LGHNA and CDR2 YNFKEQ. Deletions cut 8 bases from V and 1 base from J, with 14 bases between. This chain's CDR3 is CASSRGGTNTEAFF. CDR3 DNA sequence: TGTGCCAGCTCTCGAGGAGGGACGAACACTGAAGCTTTCTTT.

The chain is built from TRBV21-1 and TRBJ1-4. TRBV21-1 is listed as a pseudogene. CDR3 length: 11 amino acids. The CDR3 here is CASSKDGDPFF. For the CDR3, the DNA is TGTGCCAGCAGCAAAGACGGGGATCCGTTTTTT.